A single sample is the source of the 12 T cell receptor beta chains below, sequenced in a study of cytomegalovirus exposure and HLA in healthy donors (dated by TCRdb to 2016 to 2017). Library preparation employed the immunoSEQ multiplex PCR assay. A mixture of 60 forward primers for TCR Vbeta segments and 13 reverse primers for TCR Jbeta segments was used in the multiplex PCR. TCRdb took over this immuneACCESS table, retaining in-frame rearrangements with V and J assigned. Such tables are incomplete; in checked studies, under half of the missing clones stem from an unresolved V gene, and the remainder is unexplained. A total of some 150,000 clones appear in this sample, roughly 70% of them only once. The ten largest clones capture about 4.3% of the sample. Source material: PBMCs. Source of these receptors: a man younger than 35 in good health and CMV-seropositive.

In nucleotides, the CDR3 is TGCGCCAGCAGCTTGGAAAGGGACAGGCCCCACGAGCAGTACTTC. Protein: CASSLERDRPHEQYF. This chain connects TRBV5-1 to TRBJ2-7; 8 bases are a match to TRBD1. The CDR3 has 15 amino acids. CDR1 is SGHRS, CDR2 YFSETQ, per germline. With 0 bases clipped from V and 5 bases from J, the junction kept 7 bases outside the gene matches.

J is TRBJ2-7 and V is TRBV6-1; a possible D gene is TRBD1 (6 bases). The CDR3 runs 14 residues. Germline V CDR1 and CDR2: MNHNS, SASEGT. V was shortened by 2 bases and J by 2 bases, with 10 bases between the two germline ends. The CDR3 coding sequence is TGTGCCAGCAGTGAAACAGGGTTACCCTACGAGCAGTACTTC. Residues: CASSETGLPYEQYF.

The chain couples TRBV18 to TRBJ2-3, with no clear D. Between the trimmed V and J ends, which lost 4 bases and 0 bases, there was a span of 14 bases. Germline-derived CDR1 and CDR2 are KGHSH and LQKENI. The CDR3 covers 16 residues. CDR3 nucleotides: TGTGCCAGCTCACAGAGAGAGCGACTTAGCACAGATACGCAGTATTTT. It yields the protein CASSQRERLSTDTQYF.

Written as DNA, the CDR3 is TGTGCCAGCAGCCAACGGACAGGGGACTCCTACGAGCAGTACTTC. It translates to CASSQRTGDSYEQYF. The chain has TRBV14 and TRBJ2-7, with 9 nucleotides matching TRBD1. J was trimmed by 0 bases and V by 2 bases; bases with no gene match: 2. Germline loops: CDR1 SGHDN, CDR2 FVKESK. The CDR3 spans 15 residues.

The rearrangement uses TRBV6-5 and TRBJ2-3; the match to TRBD2 covers 8 bases. The ends lost 5 bases at V and 6 bases at J; junction bases unmatched: 7. Germline CDR1 MNHEY, CDR2 SVGAGI. The CDR3 is 14 residues long. The CDR3 bases are TGTGCCAGCAGTCGCAGCGGGAGTTGGGATACGCAGTATTTT. Translating gives CASSRSGSWDTQYF.

This clone was observed a few times. Because the CDR3 is missing its conserved closing phenylalanine or tryptophan, this is likely a read error. The chain combines TRBV19 with TRBJ1-1; D possibly corresponds to TRBD1 (5 bases). Germline CDR1 LNHDA, CDR2 SQIVND (reference sequence). Trimming cost V 5 bases and J 5 bases, with 21 bases left between them. The CDR3 runs 16 residues. This chain's CDR3 is CASSSIGARSSTEAFS. The CDR3 DNA sequence: TGTGCCAGTAGTTCGATAGGGGCCCGTAGTTCAACTGAAGCTTTCTCT.

The V and J genes are TRBV7-9 and TRBJ2-5; tentatively, D is TRBD1 (5 bases). Looked up from germline, CDR1 is SEHNR and CDR2 is FQNEAQ (reference sequence). CDR3 size: 12 residues. V was trimmed by 11 bases and J by 1 base, leaving 11 bases between them. CDR3 sequence reads: CAGGRGQETQYF. In DNA, the CDR3 is TGTGCCGGCGGAAGGGGCCAAGAGACCCAGTACTTC.

The chain uses TRBV30 and TRBJ1-3; a possible D gene is TRBD1 (5 bases). CDR3 length equals 14 residues. Germline CDR1 reads GTSNPN; CDR2 reads SVGIG (reference sequence). V was cut by 1 base and J by 4 bases, with 11 bases left in between. The CDR3 region is CAWSGTRAGNTIYF. Here the CDR3 DNA reads TGTGCCTGGAGTGGTACCAGGGCAGGAAACACCATATATTTT.

The V and J genes are TRBV7-6 and TRBJ1-3; a weak D match, TRBD1 (5 bases). Trimming cost V 6 bases and J 2 bases, with 14 bases left between them. Germline CDR1 is SGHVS and CDR2 is FNYEAQ. There are 15 residues in the CDR3. For the CDR3, the DNA is TGTGCCAGCAGACCCAGGGAGGGTGCTGGAAACACCATATATTTT. Amino acid sequence: CASRPREGAGNTIYF. The full variable domain, completed using reference TRBV7-6 and TRBJ1-3, is GAGVSQSPRYKVTKRGQDVALRCDPISGHVSLYWYRQALGQGPEFLTYFNYEAQQDKSGLPNDRFSAERPEGSISTLTIQRTEQRDSAMYRCASRPREGAGNTIYFGEGSWLTVV.

CDR3 amino acids: CASSPQGASGREVDTQYF. The CDR3, as DNA: TGTGCCAGTAGCCCCCAGGGGGCTAGCGGGAGAGAGGTAGATACGCAGTATTTT. The gene calls are TRBV19 and TRBJ2-3; 10 nucleotides line up with TRBD2. This CDR3 region has 18 residues. Germline values: CDR1 LNHDA, CDR2 SQIVND (reference sequence). J was trimmed by 5 bases and V by 6 bases; bases with no gene match: 17. Full variable domain (rest looked up from reference TRBV19 and TRBJ2-3): DGGITQSPKYLFRKEGQNVTLSCEQNLNHDAMYWYRQDPGQGLRLIYYSQIVNDFQKGDIAEGYSVSREKKESFPLTVTSAQKNPTAFYLCASSPQGASGREVDTQYFGPGTRLTVL.

This clone was observed a handful of times. V and J are TRBV5-1 and TRBJ2-3; D call uncertain. V shed 0 bases and J shed 0 bases, with 5 bases lying between them. From germline, CDR1 is SGHRS and CDR2 YFSETQ. The CDR3 length is 14 residues. The CDR3 spells CASSLVSSTDTQYF. In nucleotides, the CDR3 is TGCGCCAGCAGCTTGGTGTCTAGCACAGATACGCAGTATTTT.

This clone was seen a few times. The chain employs TRBV5-6 and TRBJ1-4; D not resolved. CDR3 size: 15 residues. The V gene lost 4 bases and the J gene lost 0 bases, with 10 bases spanning the gap. The germline V gene has CDR1 SGHDT and CDR2 YYEEEE. Here the CDR3 DNA reads TGTGCCAGCAGCCGTCCTAGATCAACTAATGAAAAACTGTTTTTT. Its protein product is CASSRPRSTNEKLFF.